The 18 T cell receptor beta chains in this list originate from one sample, sequenced in a study of metastatic and nonmetastatic thyroid tumors (dated by TCRdb to 2020 to 2022). The library relied on PCR. Sequencing relied on an Illumina HiSeq 4000. TCRdb reran the public reads through fastp at Q25 and MiXCR, keeping productive beta chains. The sample table lists 23,000 or so clones, 20% to 25% of them with a count of one. About 30% of the sample is in the top ten clones. No treatment had been received by any patient before thyroid surgery. The sequenced sample was blood. These receptors were collected from a male donor with papillary thyroid cancer or a benign thyroid nodule (not recorded which). Some clones in this sample may be carry-over from other donors' samples.

The table lists this clone with many counts. The chain joins TRBV14 to TRBJ2-7; TRBD1 is a possible D gene (5 bases). Germline V gene sequence: CDR1 SGHDN, CDR2 FVKESK. The CDR3 length is 15 residues. Between the trimmed V and J ends, which lost 1 base and 4 bases, there was a span of 14 bases. The CDR3 sequence is CASSQARQSLYEQYF. The CDR3, as DNA: TGTGCCAGCAGCCAAGCCCGACAGAGTCTATACGAGCAGTACTTC. The full variable domain, in which reference TRBV14 and TRBJ2-7 provide the parts outside the CDR3, is EAGVTQFPSHSVIEKGQTVTLRCDPISGHDNLYWYRRVMGKEIKFLLHFVKESKQDESGMPNNRFLAERTGGTYSTLKVQPAELEDSGVYFCASSQARQSLYEQYFGPGTRLTVT.

The V call is TRBV6-1, the J call TRBJ2-7, with D unclear. Looked up from germline, CDR1 is MNHNS and CDR2 is SASEGT. V was pared by 6 bases and J by 3 bases, with 12 bases between. CDR3 length: 13 amino acids. The CDR3 sequence is CASSQDVLYEQYF. For the CDR3, the DNA is TGTGCCAGCAGCCAAGATGTTCTCTACGAGCAGTACTTC.

This clone turned up a few times. The chain couples TRBV10-3 to TRBJ1-2; D remains ambiguous. Looked up from germline, CDR1 is ENHRY and CDR2 is SYGVKD. This CDR3 spans 12 amino acids. Trimming removed 6 bases at V and 4 bases at J, with 9 bases between. CDR3 nucleotide sequence: TGTGCCATCAGATCTCCCGTCTATGGCTACACCTTC. Translating it yields CAIRSPVYGYTF.

There are many counts of this clone. This chain links TRBV20-1 with TRBJ2-2; 9 positions agree with TRBD2. This CDR3 region has 14 residues. CDR1 and CDR2 from the germline V gene are DFQATT and SNEGSKA (reference sequence). V trimming: 4 bases; J trimming: 0 bases; junction bases outside the gene matches: 0. CDR3 bases: TGCAGTGCTATAGCGGGGGCGAACACCGGGGAGCTGTTTTTT. Translation gives CSAIAGANTGELFF.

This clone showed up many times. CDR3 protein: CSGRDSMNTEAFF. As DNA, the CDR3 is TGCAGTGGAAGGGATAGCATGAACACTGAAGCTTTCTTT. The rearrangement uses TRBV20-1 and TRBJ1-1; D is undetermined. The germline gives CDR1 DFQATT, CDR2 SNEGSKA (reference sequence). This CDR3 is 13 amino acids long. With 7 bases removed from V and 0 bases from J, the gap between germline ends came to 12 bases.

This clone was recorded at least ten times. This chain links TRBV5-1 with TRBJ2-7, with 8 nucleotides matching TRBD1. Germline values: CDR1 SGHRS, CDR2 YFSETQ. The V segment lost 4 bases and the J segment 7 bases; nucleotides outside the gene matches: 10. The CDR3 has 14 residues. This CDR3 is CASSPRTGNGEQYF. CDR3 DNA sequence: TGCGCCAGCAGCCCCCGGACAGGGAATGGGGAGCAGTACTTC.

About this clone itself: The germline gene is not matched at one end of the junction; a read error may be the cause. The chain employs TRBV5-1 and TRBJ1-1, with D unclear. Looked up from germline, CDR1 is SGHRS and CDR2 is YFSETQ. This CDR3 has 12 amino acids. CDR3: CASFGANTEAFF. CDR3 coding DNA: TGCGCCAGCTTCGGAGCTAACACTGAAGCATTCTTT.

This clone showed up many times. The V call is TRBV6-2 or TRBV6-3, the J call TRBJ1-2; perhaps TRBD1 as D (5 bases). Germline assignment: CDR1 MNHEY and CDR2 SVGEGT. V dropped 4 bases and J dropped 5 bases, with 8 bases sitting between them. This CDR3 is 12 amino acids long. This chain's CDR3 is CASSFRVYGYTF. For the CDR3, the DNA is TGTGCCAGCAGTTTCAGGGTGTATGGCTACACCTTC.

This clone is deemed medium-sized. The J gene is TRBJ2-7, the V gene TRBV20-1; D is possibly TRBD1 (5 bases). Germline lookup yields CDR1 DFQATT and CDR2 SNEGSKA (reference sequence). V was clipped by 2 bases and J by 0 bases, with 8 bases between them. The length of the CDR3 is 13 residues. CDR3 nucleotide sequence: TGCAGTGCTAGAAAAGACAGCTCCTACGAGCAGTACTTC. Its translation is CSARKDSSYEQYF.

This clone occurred many times. The chain uses TRBV7-2 and TRBJ2-5; no reliable D call. V gave up 2 bases and J gave up 2 bases, with 6 bases separating them. The CDR3 extends over 13 amino acids. CDR1 and CDR2 from the germline V gene are SGHTA and FQGNSA. The CDR3 reads CASSLRKQETQYF. DNA of the CDR3: TGTGCCAGCAGCTTACGGAAACAAGAGACCCAGTACTTC.

This clone has ten or more counts. The rearrangement uses TRBV25-1 and TRBJ2-2; D is unclear. Per germline, CDR1 MGHDK and CDR2 SYGVNS. The CDR3 has 12 amino acids. V was trimmed by 5 bases and J by 4 bases, leaving 5 bases between them. Written as DNA, the CDR3 is TGTGCCAGCAGTAGATCCACCGGGGAGCTGTTTTTT. This sequence encodes CASSRSTGELFF.

This clone was seen a handful of times. The J gene is TRBJ1-2, the V gene TRBV7-2; D perhaps matches TRBD1 (6 bases). The CDR3 runs 12 residues. Trimming left V 7 bases short and J 8 bases short, with 14 bases between. Germline V CDR1 and CDR2: SGHTA, FQGNSA. The CDR3 reads CASMLNRDGYTF. The CDR3 DNA reads TGTGCCAGCATGCTCAACAGGGACGGCTACACCTTC.

In regard to this clone: Compared with germline, one end of the junction differs, possibly owing to a read error. The chain links TRBV28 to TRBJ2-1; 13 bases match TRBD2. There are 15 residues in the CDR3. The V gene's germline CDR1 is MDHEN and CDR2 SYDVKM. This CDR3 is CASSTGTSGINEQFF. The CDR3 bases are TGCGCCAGCAGTACCGGGACTAGCGGGATTAATGAGCAGTTCTTC.

The sample holds many counts of this clone. The chain recombines TRBV10-3 with TRBJ1-5; D uncertain. The germline gives CDR1 ENHRY, CDR2 SYGVKD. V was pared by 4 bases and J by 3 bases, with 13 bases between. The CDR3 runs 15 residues. CDR3 DNA sequence: TGTGCCATCAGTGCGCAGGACGTGGCCAATCAGCCCCAGCATTTT. Protein product: CAISAQDVANQPQHF.

This chain links TRBV20-1 with TRBJ1-6; TRBD1 agrees at 7 bases. Germline V gene lookup returns CDR1 DFQATT and CDR2 SNEGSKA (reference sequence). CDR3 length: 15 amino acids. V shed 0 bases and J 18 bases; nucleotides not matched to a gene: 17. CDR3 loop: CSARDRLGGGKPCHF. For the CDR3, the DNA is TGCAGTGCTAGAGACAGGCTAGGAGGGGGCAAACCCTGCCACTTT.

This clone was seen repeatedly, ten times or more. The chain is built from TRBV25-1 and TRBJ2-7; 7 nucleotides match TRBD2. CDR1 and CDR2 from the germline V gene are MGHDK and SYGVNS. This CDR3 region has 13 residues. Trimming at V came to 2 bases and at J to 3 bases, leaving 1 base not matched to a gene. CDR3 in amino acids: CASSEGRGYEQYF. In DNA form, the CDR3 reads TGTGCCAGCAGTGAAGGGAGGGGCTACGAGCAGTACTTC.

This clone was observed at least ten times. This chain joins TRBV14 and TRBJ1-3; TRBD1 aligns across 9 bases. This CDR3 has 14 residues. V dropped 4 bases and J dropped 10; count of bases not matched to a gene: 8. CDR1 and CDR2 (germline): SGHDN, FVKESK. The DNA for the CDR3 is TGTGCCAGCAGCCTGGGACAGGGTGTCCCTACCATATATTTT. Translated, it gives CASSLGQGVPTIYF.

This clone was seen a handful of times. The rearrangement uses TRBV27 and TRBJ2-5; TRBD1 matches at 8 bases. The CDR3 length is 14 residues. With V trimmed by 5 bases and J by 2 bases, 4 bases remained unmatched. The germline V gene has CDR1 MNHEY and CDR2 SMNVEV (reference sequence). The CDR3 protein is CASSPRTGQETQYF. CDR3 in DNA: TGTGCCAGCAGTCCCAGGACAGGGCAAGAGACCCAGTACTTC.